Below are 23 T cell receptor beta chains sequenced from a single sample in a study of OX40 agonist ivuxolimab in advanced cancers. Method: immunoSEQ multiplex PCR; TCRdb's copy keeps in-frame clones and lacks some. The sample has 80,000 or so clones; roughly nine tenths are singletons. The specimen comprised CD4+ or CD8+ T cells sorted from blood, sampled in a trial of the OX40 agonist ivuxolimab. The source of these receptors is an adult with an advanced solid tumor such as melanoma, head and neck, liver or kidney cancer.

This chain uses TRBV19 with TRBJ2-7; 11 positions agree with TRBD2. CDR1 and CDR2 from the germline V gene are LNHDA and SQIVND (reference sequence). Trimming removed 6 bases from V and 2 bases from J; junction bases left unmatched: 3. The CDR3 totals 14 residues. CDR3 loop: CASSGTSGPYEQYF. In DNA form, the CDR3 reads TGTGCCAGTAGCGGGACTAGCGGTCCCTACGAGCAGTACTTC.

J is TRBJ2-5 and V is TRBV18; D not resolved. Per germline, CDR1 KGHSH and CDR2 LQKENI. Trimming pared 0 bases from V and 6 bases from J, leaving 11 bases between. The CDR3 sequence is 14 residues long. CDR3 sequence: CASSPPLQAKTQYF. The CDR3 nucleotides read TGTGCCAGCTCACCACCTCTCCAGGCGAAGACCCAGTACTTC.

This chain connects TRBV9 to TRBJ2-5, with D tentatively TRBD1 (5 bases). The CDR3 has 14 amino acids. Germline-derived CDR1 and CDR2 are SGDLS and YYNGEE. V lost 0 bases, J lost 5 bases, and 11 bases lay in between. The DNA of the CDR3 is TGTGCCAGCAGCGTAGGGACAATGCGGGAGACCCAGTACTTC. Translating gives CASSVGTMRETQYF.

The chain joins TRBV5-8 to TRBJ1-5, with D perhaps matching TRBD1 (5 bases). The CDR3 covers 16 residues. Germline CDR1 is SGHTS and CDR2 is YDEGEE. V was trimmed by 4 bases and J by 2 bases, leaving 16 bases between them. The CDR3 sequence: CASSTGRQGGNQPQHF. The CDR3 DNA sequence: TGTGCCAGCAGCACAGGACGGCAGGGCGGCAATCAGCCCCAGCATTTT.

The CDR3 sequence is CASRDQGGTYNEQFF. The CDR3 DNA reads as TGTGCCAGCAGGGATCAGGGAGGAACCTACAATGAGCAGTTCTTC. The chain carries TRBV2 and TRBJ2-1; tentative D call: TRBD2 (6 bases). This CDR3 has 15 residues. Germline CDR1 SNHLY, CDR2 FYNNEI. The V and J ends lost 6 bases and 2 bases respectively, with 14 bases between them.

V usage is TRBV10-2 and J usage is TRBJ2-5, with 12 nucleotides matching TRBD2. CDR1 WSHSY and CDR2 SAAADI come from the germline V gene. This CDR3 region has 20 residues. With 3 bases clipped from V and 1 base from J, the junction kept 15 bases outside the gene matches. CDR3 in DNA: TGCGCCAGCAGTGATTTTCTGGGGCGTCAGACTAGCGGGAGCCAAGAGACCCAGTACTTC. Amino acids: CASSDFLGRQTSGSQETQYF.

The rearrangement uses TRBV30 and TRBJ2-1; D might be TRBD1 or TRBD2, each matching 5 bases. CDR3 length: 13 residues. Germline V CDR1 and CDR2: GTSNPN, SVGIG (reference sequence). V gave up 0 bases and J gave up 5 bases, with 8 bases separating them. CDR3 DNA: TGTGCCTGGAGTGTACGAGGGGACAATGAGCAGTTCTTC. It is translated as CAWSVRGDNEQFF.

The chain combines TRBV5-1 with TRBJ2-6; 10 bases agree with TRBD2. The V and J ends lost 2 bases and 0 bases, in that order; junction bases with no gene match: 5. The CDR3 loop spans 18 amino acids. Germline V gene sequence: CDR1 SGHRS, CDR2 YFSETQ. CDR3 DNA: TGCGCCAGCAGCTTAGGCCCTAGCGGGAGCTCTGGGGCCAACGTCCTGACTTTC. Amino acids: CASSLGPSGSSGANVLTF.

This chain links TRBV19 with TRBJ1-2; 10 positions agree with TRBD1. Germline CDR1 is LNHDA and CDR2 is SQIVND (reference sequence). The CDR3 contains 13 residues. The junction had 4 bases not matched to a gene; V was cut back by 5 bases and J by 7 bases. Here the CDR3 reads CASSPDRGLGYTF. CDR3 DNA: TGTGCCAGTAGTCCCGACAGGGGGCTTGGCTACACCTTC.

The chain is built from TRBV10-1 and TRBJ2-7; 16 bases match TRBD2. The CDR3 has 14 residues. The V gene's germline CDR1 is WNHNN and CDR2 SYGVQD (reference sequence). V shed 6 bases, J shed 9 bases, and the junction held 5 bases outside the gene matches. The CDR3 protein is CASSRGTSGGVQYF. CDR3 sequence (DNA): TGCGCCAGCAGCCGCGGGACTAGCGGGGGGGTGCAGTACTTC.

The chain uses TRBV10-2 and TRBJ2-1; 9 bases are shared with TRBD1. The germline CDR1 and CDR2 sequences are WSHSY and SAAADI. After removal of 2 bases from V and 0 bases from J, the junction contained 11 bases not matched to a gene. This CDR3 is built from 19 residues. DNA of the CDR3: TGCGCCAGCAGTGAGCTTCGACAGGGGGGCCTCAGCTCCTACAATGAGCAGTTCTTC. Translated, it gives CASSELRQGGLSSYNEQFF.

The chain is built from TRBV6-5 and TRBJ1-5; D is unclear. The germline V gene has CDR1 MNHEY and CDR2 SVGAGI. The CDR3 runs 13 residues. V shed 6 bases and J shed 5 bases, with 11 bases lying between them. CDR3 nucleotide sequence: TGTGCCAGCAGGCCTACTTTCGATCAGCCCCAGCATTTT. This translates into CASRPTFDQPQHF.

The rearrangement uses TRBV16 and TRBJ1-4; D call uncertain. CDR3 size: 14 residues. The V end lost 2 bases, the J end lost 7 bases, and 11 bases lay between the germline ends. CDR1 KGHSY and CDR2 FQNENV come from the germline V gene. The CDR3 spells CASSQDRGREKLFF. CDR3 nucleotides: TGTGCCAGCAGCCAAGATAGAGGGCGTGAAAAACTGTTTTTT.

The chain links TRBV9 to TRBJ2-2, with a weak D call TRBD2 (6 bases). V lost 2 bases, J lost 1 base, and 12 bases lay in between. CDR1 is SGDLS and CDR2 is YYNGEE in the germline V gene. This CDR3 contains 16 residues. The CDR3, as DNA: TGTGCCAGCAGCGTCCGACTAGGACAGAACACCGGGGAGCTGTTTTTT. Amino acids: CASSVRLGQNTGELFF.

This clone was found once. This chain joins TRBV28 and TRBJ2-7; a possible D gene is TRBD1 (6 bases). This CDR3 is built from 12 residues. Germline CDR1 MDHEN, CDR2 SYDVKM. The germline V and J ends were trimmed by 7 bases and 2 bases, with 9 bases remaining between them. The CDR3 sequence is CASKGGPYEQYF. The CDR3 coding sequence is TGTGCCAGCAAAGGGGGTCCCTACGAGCAGTACTTC. Based on the CDR3 plus reference TRBV28 and TRBJ2-7, the full variable domain is DVKVTQSSRYLVKRTGEKVFLECVQDMDHENMFWYRQDPGLGLRLIYFSYDVKMKEKGDIPEGYSVSREKKERFSLILESASTNQTSMYLCASKGGPYEQYFGPGTRLTVT.

The genes are TRBV14 and TRBJ2-5; TRBD1 agrees at 11 bases. The CDR3 consists of 15 residues. Germline CDR1 SGHDN, CDR2 FVKESK. Unmatched junction bases numbered 6, after V lost 4 bases and J lost 5 bases. The CDR3 sequence: CASSLLDRGLETQYF. The CDR3 DNA reads TGTGCCAGCAGCCTGCTGGACAGGGGGCTTGAGACCCAGTACTTC.

The chain employs TRBV28 and TRBJ1-5; D perhaps matches TRBD1 (5 bases). The V and J ends lost 10 bases and 3 bases respectively, with 19 bases between them. The CDR3 length is 15 residues. Germline lookup yields CDR1 MDHEN and CDR2 SYDVKM. The CDR3 spells CATQAGQPNNQPQHF. The CDR3 nucleotides are TGTGCCACCCAGGCGGGGCAGCCCAACAATCAGCCCCAGCATTTT.

The rearrangement uses TRBV5-1 and TRBJ2-7, with 7 positions matching TRBD1. V lost 0 bases, J lost 2 bases, and 5 bases stayed unmatched. Germline V CDR1 and CDR2: SGHRS, YFSETQ. CDR3 length: 15 residues. The CDR3 DNA reads as TGCGCCAGCAGCTTGGGGCAGGGGGTGACCTACGAGCAGTACTTC. It codes for CASSLGQGVTYEQYF.

The V gene is TRBV30, the J gene TRBJ1-2; 11 positions agree with TRBD1. Germline V gene sequence: CDR1 GTSNPN, CDR2 SVGIG (reference sequence). There are 15 residues in the CDR3. The V segment lost 2 bases and the J segment 7 bases; nucleotides outside the gene matches: 9. CDR3 residues: CAWSNERTGGSGYTF. The CDR3 DNA is TGTGCCTGGAGTAATGAGAGGACAGGGGGCTCTGGCTACACCTTC.

CDR3 protein: CASSPRTGNHEQYF. The CDR3 nucleotides are TGCGCCAGCAGCCCCCGGACAGGGAACCACGAGCAGTACTTC. The chain joins TRBV5-1 to TRBJ2-7; 8 nucleotides line up with TRBD1. The CDR3 is 14 residues long. Trimming removed 4 bases from V and 5 bases from J; junction bases left unmatched: 8. Germline V gene data show CDR1 as SGHRS and CDR2 as YFSETQ.

The genes are TRBV7-9 and TRBJ2-3; the D gene is possibly TRBD2 (5 bases). This CDR3 has 13 amino acids. Trimming took off 3 bases at V and 3 bases at J, with 7 bases between the two ends. Germline V gene data show CDR1 as SEHNR and CDR2 as FQNEAQ (reference sequence). CDR3 sequence: CASSFLATDTQYF. In DNA, the CDR3 is TGTGCCAGCAGCTTCTTAGCGACAGATACGCAGTATTTT.

This chain connects TRBV5-1 to TRBJ2-3, with a tentative D call TRBD2 (5 bases). Germline values: CDR1 SGHRS, CDR2 YFSETQ. V was cut by 1 base and J by 5 bases, with 17 bases left in between. This CDR3 has 16 amino acids. The CDR3 nucleotides read TGCGCCAGCAGCTTGTCCCTAGCTTCTAGTGGAGATACGCAGTATTTT. It encodes CASSLSLASSGDTQYF.

The genes are TRBV30 and TRBJ2-7; 7 bases are shared with TRBD2. Germline V gene sequence: CDR1 GTSNPN, CDR2 SVGIG (reference sequence). This CDR3 region has 15 residues. Germline trimming cut 2 bases from V and 7 bases from J; bases unmatched to any gene: 14. The CDR3 coding sequence is TGTGCCTGGAGTACCACTGGGAGGGGTACGGGGGAGCAGTACTTC. Residues: CAWSTTGRGTGEQYF.